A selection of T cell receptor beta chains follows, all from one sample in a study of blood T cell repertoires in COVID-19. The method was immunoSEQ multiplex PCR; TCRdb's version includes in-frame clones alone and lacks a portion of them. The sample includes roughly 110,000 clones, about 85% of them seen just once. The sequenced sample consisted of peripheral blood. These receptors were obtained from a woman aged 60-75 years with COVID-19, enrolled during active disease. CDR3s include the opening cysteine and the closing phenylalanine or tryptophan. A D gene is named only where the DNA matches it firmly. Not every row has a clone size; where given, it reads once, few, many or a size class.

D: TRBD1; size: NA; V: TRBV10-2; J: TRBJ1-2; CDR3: CASSGTGGALGGYTF; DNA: TGCGCCAGCAGCGGGACAGGGGGCGCGTTAGGTGGCTACACCTTC
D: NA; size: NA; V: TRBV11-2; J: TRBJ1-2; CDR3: CASSVRNSGLGYTF; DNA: TGTGCCAGCAGCGTACGAAATTCAGGGTTAGGCTACACCTTC
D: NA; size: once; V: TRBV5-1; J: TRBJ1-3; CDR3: CASSFGQDPGNTIYF; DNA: TGCGCCAGCAGCTTTGGGCAAGATCCTGGAAACACCATATATTTT
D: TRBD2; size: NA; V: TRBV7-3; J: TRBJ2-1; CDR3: CASSPGTSGGNEQFF; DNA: TGTGCCAGCAGCCCTGGGACTAGCGGGGGCAATGAGCAGTTCTTC
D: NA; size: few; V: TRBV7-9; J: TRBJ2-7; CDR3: CASSLEWGVWNGNEQYF; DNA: TGTGCCAGCAGCTTAGAGTGGGGGGTTTGGAATGGCAACGAGCAGTACTTC
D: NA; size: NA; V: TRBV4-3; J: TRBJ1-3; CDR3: CASSQEEYGSSAGNTIYF; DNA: TGCGCCAGCAGCCAAGAGGAGTACGGCAGTTCGGCTGGAAACACCATATATTTT
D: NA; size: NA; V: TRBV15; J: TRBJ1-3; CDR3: CATSRDREAGGNTIYF; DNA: TGTGCCACCAGCAGAGATCGGGAGGCGGGCGGAAACACCATATATTTT
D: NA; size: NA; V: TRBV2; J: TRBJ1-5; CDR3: CASNTAGSNQPQHF; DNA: TGTGCCAGCAATACGGCAGGGTCCAATCAGCCCCAGCATTTT
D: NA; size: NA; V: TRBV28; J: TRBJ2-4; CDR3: CASSLGGEAKNIQYF; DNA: TGTGCCAGCAGTTTAGGGGGCGAGGCCAAAAACATTCAGTACTTC
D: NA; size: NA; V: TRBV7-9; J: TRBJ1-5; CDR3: CASSPTEGRQPQHF; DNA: TGTGCCAGCAGCCCGACGGAGGGGCGGCAGCCCCAGCATTTT
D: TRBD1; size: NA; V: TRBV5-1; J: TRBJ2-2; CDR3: CASSRDRVSGELFF; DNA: TGCGCCAGCAGCAGAGACAGGGTCAGCGGGGAGCTGTTTTTT
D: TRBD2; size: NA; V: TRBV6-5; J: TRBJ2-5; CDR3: CASSISGGDQETQYF; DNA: TGTGCCAGCAGCATAAGCGGGGGGGACCAAGAGACCCAGTACTTC
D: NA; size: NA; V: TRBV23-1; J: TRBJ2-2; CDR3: CATGGKANTGELFF; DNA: TGCGCCACAGGAGGTAAAGCGAACACCGGGGAGCTGTTTTTT
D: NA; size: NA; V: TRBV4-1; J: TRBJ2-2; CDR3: CASSQIDRFHGELFF; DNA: TGCGCCAGCAGCCAGATTGACAGGTTTCACGGGGAGCTGTTTTTT
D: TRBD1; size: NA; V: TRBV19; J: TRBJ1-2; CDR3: CASSTDRGLGYTF; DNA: TGTGCCAGTAGTACGGACAGGGGGCTTGGCTACACCTTC
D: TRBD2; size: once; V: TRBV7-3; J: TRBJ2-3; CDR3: CASSFLAGLTDTQYF; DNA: TGTGCCAGCAGCTTTCTAGCGGGACTGACAGATACGCAGTATTTT
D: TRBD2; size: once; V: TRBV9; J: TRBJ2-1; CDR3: CASRGTSNEQFF; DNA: TGTGCCAGCCGCGGGACTAGCAATGAGCAGTTCTTC
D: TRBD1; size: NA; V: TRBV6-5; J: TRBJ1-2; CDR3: CASWDRVLIGYGYTF; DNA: TGTGCCAGCTGGGACAGGGTGCTGATCGGCTATGGCTACACCTTC
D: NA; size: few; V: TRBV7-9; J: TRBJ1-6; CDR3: CASSDGRGADNSPLHF; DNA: TGTGCCAGCAGCGACGGTCGGGGGGCGGATAATTCACCCCTCCACTTT
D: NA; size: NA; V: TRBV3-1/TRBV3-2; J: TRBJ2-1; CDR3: CASSQAHSAEQFF; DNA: TGTGCCAGCAGCCAGGCACATAGCGCTGAGCAGTTCTTC
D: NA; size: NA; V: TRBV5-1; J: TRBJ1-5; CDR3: CASSLVAGNSNQPQHF; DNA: TGCGCCAGCAGCTTGGTGGCAGGGAATAGCAATCAGCCCCAGCATTTT
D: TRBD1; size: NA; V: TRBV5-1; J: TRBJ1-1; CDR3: CASSFDRATEAFF; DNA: TGCGCCAGCAGCTTCGACAGGGCCACTGAAGCTTTCTTT
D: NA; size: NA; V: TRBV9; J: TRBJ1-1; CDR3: CASSVGAEMNTEAFF; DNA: TGTGCCAGCAGCGTAGGGGCAGAAATGAACACTGAAGCTTTCTTT
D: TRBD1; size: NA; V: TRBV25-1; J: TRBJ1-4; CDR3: CASSDGTVRWGEKLFF; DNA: TGTGCCAGCAGTGACGGGACAGTGAGGTGGGGCGAAAAACTGTTTTTT
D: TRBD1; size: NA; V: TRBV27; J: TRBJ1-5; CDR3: CASSLGTEKGQPQHF; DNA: TGTGCCAGCAGTTTAGGGACAGAGAAGGGTCAGCCCCAGCATTTT
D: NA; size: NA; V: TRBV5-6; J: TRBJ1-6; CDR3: CASSFDSYNSPLHF; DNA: TGTGCCAGCAGCTTCGACAGTTATAATTCACCCCTCCACTTT
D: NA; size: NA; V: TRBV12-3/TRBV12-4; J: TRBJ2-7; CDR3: CASTRDIYEQYF; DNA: TGTGCCAGCACCAGGGACATCTACGAGCAGTACTTC
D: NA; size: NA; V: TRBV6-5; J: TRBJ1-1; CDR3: CASLRGGNTEAFF; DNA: TGTGCCAGCTTGCGAGGAGGGAACACTGAAGCTTTCTTT
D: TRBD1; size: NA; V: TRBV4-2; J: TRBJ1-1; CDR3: CASSQADRGNTEAFF; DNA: TGTGCCAGCAGCCAAGCCGACAGGGGGAACACTGAAGCTTTCTTT
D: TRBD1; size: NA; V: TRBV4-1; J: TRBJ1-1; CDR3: CASSSRTGGTEAFF; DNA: TGCGCCAGCTCTAGCCGGACAGGGGGAACTGAAGCTTTCTTT
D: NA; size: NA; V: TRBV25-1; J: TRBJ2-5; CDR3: CASSAVPETQYF; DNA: TGTGCCAGCAGTGCCGTCCCGGAGACCCAGTACTTC
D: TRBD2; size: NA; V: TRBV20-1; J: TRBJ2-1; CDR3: CSASWGGSSYNEQFF; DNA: TGCAGTGCTAGTTGGGGGGGAAGCTCCTACAATGAGCAGTTCTTC
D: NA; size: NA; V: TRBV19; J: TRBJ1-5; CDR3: CASAPGIGPANQPQHF; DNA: TGTGCCAGTGCTCCGGGAATTGGACCCGCCAATCAGCCCCAGCATTTT
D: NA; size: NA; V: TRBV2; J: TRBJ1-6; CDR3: CASSEPQGPLLGSPLHF; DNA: TGTGCCAGCAGTGAACCACAGGGACCTCTTTTGGGTTCACCCCTCCACTTT
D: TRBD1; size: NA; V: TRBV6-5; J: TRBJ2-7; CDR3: CASRADRASDEQYF; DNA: TGTGCCAGCAGGGCGGACAGGGCCAGCGACGAGCAGTACTTC
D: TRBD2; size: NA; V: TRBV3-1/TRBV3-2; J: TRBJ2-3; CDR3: CASSLSSLAPTDTQYF; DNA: TGTGCCAGCAGCCTTTCCTCACTAGCGCCCACAGATACGCAGTATTTT
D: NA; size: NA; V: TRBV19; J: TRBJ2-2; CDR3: CASSIFETGNTGELFF; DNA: TGTGCCAGTAGTATATTTGAGACAGGGAACACCGGGGAGCTGTTTTTT
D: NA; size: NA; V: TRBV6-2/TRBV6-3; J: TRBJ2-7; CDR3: CASSYGRTIKYEQYF; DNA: TGTGCCAGCAGTTACGGGAGGACAATCAAATACGAGCAGTACTTC
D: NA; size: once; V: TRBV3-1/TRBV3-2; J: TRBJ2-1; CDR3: CASSQARQTEQFF; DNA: TGTGCCAGCAGCCAAGCCAGACAGACTGAGCAGTTCTTC
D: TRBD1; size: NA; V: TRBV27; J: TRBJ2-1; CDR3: CASSSRQGLGSYNEQFF; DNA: TGTGCCAGCAGTTCGCGACAGGGGCTCGGGTCCTACAATGAGCAGTTCTTC
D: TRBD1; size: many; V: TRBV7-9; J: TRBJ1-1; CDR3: CASSPGTGAGGTEAFF; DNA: TGTGCCAGCAGCCCCGGGACAGGAGCCGGTGGCACTGAAGCTTTCTTT
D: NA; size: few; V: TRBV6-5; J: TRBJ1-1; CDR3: CASIGTVNTEAFF; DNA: TGTGCCAGCATAGGTACAGTTAACACTGAAGCTTTCTTT
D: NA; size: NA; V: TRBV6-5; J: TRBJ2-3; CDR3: CASSYLQGRTDTQYF; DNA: TGTGCCAGCAGTTACCTTCAGGGTCGGACAGATACGCAGTATTTT
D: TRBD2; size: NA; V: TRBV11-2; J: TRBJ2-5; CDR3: CASSLERGANRETQYF; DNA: TGTGCCAGCAGCTTAGAGCGGGGGGCGAATAGGGAGACCCAGTACTTC
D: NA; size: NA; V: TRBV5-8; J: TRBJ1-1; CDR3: CASTPAPTDGLMNTEAFF; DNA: TGTGCCAGCACTCCCGCGCCGACGGACGGACTCATGAACACTGAAGCTTTCTTT
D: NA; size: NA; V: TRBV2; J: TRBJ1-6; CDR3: CASLSYNSPLHF; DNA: TGTGCCAGCCTCTCCTATAATTCACCCCTCCACTTT
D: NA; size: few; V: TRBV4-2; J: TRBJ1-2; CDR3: CASSQAAGDRLGGYTF; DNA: TGTGCCAGCAGCCAGGCTGCAGGCGACAGGTTAGGCGGCTACACCTTC
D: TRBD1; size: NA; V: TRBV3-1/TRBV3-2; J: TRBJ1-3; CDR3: CASSASDRGGNTIYF; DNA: TGTGCCAGCAGCGCGAGTGACAGGGGTGGAAACACCATATATTTT
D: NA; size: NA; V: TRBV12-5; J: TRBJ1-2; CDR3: CASGLVHRGAPTF; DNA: TGTGCTAGTGGTTTGGTACATCGGGGGGCACCCACCTTC
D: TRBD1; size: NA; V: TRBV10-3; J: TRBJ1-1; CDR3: CASGTGVMLTEAFF; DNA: TGTGCTTCGGGGACAGGGGTTATGTTGACTGAAGCTTTCTTT
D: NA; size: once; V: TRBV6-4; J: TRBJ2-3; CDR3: CASSATAETSNTQYF; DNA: TGTGCCAGCAGTGCGACAGCTGAAACCTCGAATACGCAGTATTTT
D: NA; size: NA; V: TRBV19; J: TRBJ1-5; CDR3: CASSNQLQGAQPQHF; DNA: TGTGCCAGTAGTAACCAACTACAGGGAGCTCAGCCCCAGCATTTT